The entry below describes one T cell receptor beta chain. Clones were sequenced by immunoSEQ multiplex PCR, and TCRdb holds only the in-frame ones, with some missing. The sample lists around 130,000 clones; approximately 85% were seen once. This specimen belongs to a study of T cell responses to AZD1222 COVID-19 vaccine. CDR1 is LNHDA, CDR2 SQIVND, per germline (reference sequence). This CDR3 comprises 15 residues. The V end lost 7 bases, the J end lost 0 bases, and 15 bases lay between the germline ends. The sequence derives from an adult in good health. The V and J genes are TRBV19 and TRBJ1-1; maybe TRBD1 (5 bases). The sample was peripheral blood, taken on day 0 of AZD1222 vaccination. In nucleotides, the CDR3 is TGTGCCAGTACCATACCCGCGGGGGTGAACACTGAAGCTTTCTTT. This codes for CASTIPAGVNTEAFF.